This TCR beta chain is drawn from a study of blood T cell repertoires in COVID-19. About the research overall: Donors in the United States, Italy and Spain gave samples during acute or convalescent COVID-19.

Germline V lookup: CDR1 LNHDA, CDR2 SQIVND (reference sequence). V was cut by 5 bases and J by 5 bases, with 12 bases left in between. The CDR3 totals 14 residues. Authors' methods: Amplifying reference gene primers gave estimates of nucleated cell counts. Method: immunoSEQ multiplex PCR; TCRdb's copy keeps in-frame clones and lacks some. D and trimming were read from the DNA, whereas the V and J calls and clone size are those reported in that table. The sample lists around 320,000 clones; 90% were seen once. Enrollees, 18 to 89 years old, lived in 20 to 25 US areas. The chain links TRBV19 to TRBJ1-4; D possibly corresponds to TRBD1 (6 bases). The TCR sequence derives from a woman under 30 with acute COVID-19. The sample was PBMCs or T cells enriched from blood (not recorded which). DNA for the CDR3: TGTGCCAGTAGTCCTGGGACAATGAATGAAAAACTGTTTTTT. It specifies CASSPGTMNEKLFF.